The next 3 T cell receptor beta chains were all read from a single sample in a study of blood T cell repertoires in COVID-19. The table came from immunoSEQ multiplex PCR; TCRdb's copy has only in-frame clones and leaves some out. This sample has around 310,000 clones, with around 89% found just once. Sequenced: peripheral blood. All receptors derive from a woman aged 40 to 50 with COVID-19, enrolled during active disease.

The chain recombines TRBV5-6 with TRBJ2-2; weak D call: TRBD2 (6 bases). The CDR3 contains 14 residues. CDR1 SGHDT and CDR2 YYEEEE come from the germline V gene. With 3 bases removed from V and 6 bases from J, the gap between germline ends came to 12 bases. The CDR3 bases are TGTGCCAGCAGCTATTTCCGGGGGTCCGGGGAGCTGTTTTTT. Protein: CASSYFRGSGELFF.

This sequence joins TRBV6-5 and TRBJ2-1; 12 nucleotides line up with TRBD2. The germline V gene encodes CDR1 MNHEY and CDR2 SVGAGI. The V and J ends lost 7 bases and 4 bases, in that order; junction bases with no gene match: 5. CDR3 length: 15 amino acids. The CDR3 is CASTGLAGIYNEQFF. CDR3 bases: TGTGCCAGCACCGGACTAGCGGGAATTTACAATGAGCAGTTCTTC.

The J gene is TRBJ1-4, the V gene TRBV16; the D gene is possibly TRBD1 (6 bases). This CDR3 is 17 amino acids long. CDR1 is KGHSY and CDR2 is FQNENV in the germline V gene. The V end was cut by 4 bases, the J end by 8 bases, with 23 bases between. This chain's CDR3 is CASSRFQGTVDEEKLFF. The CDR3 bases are TGTGCCAGCAGCCGCTTCCAGGGGACGGTTGACGAGGAAAAACTGTTTTTT.